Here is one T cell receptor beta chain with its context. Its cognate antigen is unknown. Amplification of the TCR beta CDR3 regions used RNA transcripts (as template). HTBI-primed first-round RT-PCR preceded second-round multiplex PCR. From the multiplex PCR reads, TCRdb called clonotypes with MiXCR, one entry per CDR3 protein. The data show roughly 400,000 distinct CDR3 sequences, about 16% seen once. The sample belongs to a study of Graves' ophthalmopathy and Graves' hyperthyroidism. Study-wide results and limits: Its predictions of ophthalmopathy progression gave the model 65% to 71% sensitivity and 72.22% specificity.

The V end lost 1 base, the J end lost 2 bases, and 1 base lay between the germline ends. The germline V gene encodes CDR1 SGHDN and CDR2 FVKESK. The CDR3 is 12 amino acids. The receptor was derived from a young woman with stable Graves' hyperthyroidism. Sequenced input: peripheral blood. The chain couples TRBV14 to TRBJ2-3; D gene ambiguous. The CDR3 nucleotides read TGTGCCAGCAGCCAAGTCACAGATACGCAGTATTTT. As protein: CASSQVTDTQYF.